This T cell receptor (beta chain) was documented in a study of blood T cells in healthy people across ages. General study findings and limits: Greater diversity and more naive CD4+ cells were seen in long-lived donors than in aged donors. Researchers said unsorted PBMCs prevented a conclusive naive versus antigen-experienced comparison.

The authors ran a second PCR of 7 to 11 cycles using a sample-barcoded 5' primer and a J-beta primer mix. TCRdb passed the 5' RACE reads through MiXCR, listing each CDR3 protein once. The sample includes fewer than 2,000,000 distinct CDR3 sequences, 30% to 40% of them seen just once. On this clonotype: Its specificity is unknown. A junction boundary mismatches the germline segment, possibly from a read error.

RNA extraction gave at least 5.5 micrograms of total RNA per sample. This CDR3 is built from 12 residues. Germline-derived CDR1 and CDR2 are SQVTM and ANQGSEA. This receptor was obtained from a human donor in good health. The sample comprised blood. The V call is TRBV29-1, the J call TRBJ1-1; TRBD1 is a possible D gene (5 bases). The DNA for the CDR3 is TGCAGCGTCGAAGGGACCGACACTGAAGCTTTCTTT. This gives the protein CSVEGTDTEAFF.